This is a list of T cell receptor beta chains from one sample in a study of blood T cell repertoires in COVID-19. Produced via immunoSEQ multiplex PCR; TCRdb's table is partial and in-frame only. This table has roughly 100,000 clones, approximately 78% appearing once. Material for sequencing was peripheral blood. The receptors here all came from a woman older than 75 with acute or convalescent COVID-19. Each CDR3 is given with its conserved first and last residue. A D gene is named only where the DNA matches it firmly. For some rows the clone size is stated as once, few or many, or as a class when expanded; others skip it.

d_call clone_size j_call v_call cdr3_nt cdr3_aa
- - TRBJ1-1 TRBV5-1 TGCGCCAGCAGCTTGGGGCATTCGAACACTGAAGCTTTCTTT CASSLGHSNTEAFF
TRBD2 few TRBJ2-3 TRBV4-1 TGCGCCAGCAGCCTGCGGGGGGGCGGCACAGATACGCAGTATTTT CASSLRGGGTDTQYF
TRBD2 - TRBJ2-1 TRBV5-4 TGTGCCAGCAGCAGGACTAGCGGGGACTACAATGAGCAGTTCTTC CASSRTSGDYNEQFF
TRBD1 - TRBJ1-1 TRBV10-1 TGCGCCAGCAGTTTTGGGACAGGTTTGATGAACACTGAAGCTTTCTTT CASSFGTGLMNTEAFF
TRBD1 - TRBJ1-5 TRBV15 TGTGCCACCAGCAGAGACACAGGGGCCAATCAGCCCCAGCATTTT CATSRDTGANQPQHF
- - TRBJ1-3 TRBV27 TGTGCCAGCAGTTTATATCCGGGACTAAGCTCTGGAAACACCATATATTTT CASSLYPGLSSGNTIYF
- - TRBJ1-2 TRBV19 TGTGCCAGTAGTAGGGGGCCCTATGGCTACACCTTC CASSRGPYGYTF
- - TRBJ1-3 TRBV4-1 TGCGCCAGCAGCCAAGATGGCAGGGAAGGAAACACCATATATTTT CASSQDGREGNTIYF
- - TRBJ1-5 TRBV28 TGTGCCAGCAGGACTGCCTTCGATCAGCCCCAGCATTTT CASRTAFDQPQHF
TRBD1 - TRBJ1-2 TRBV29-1 TGCAGTTTTAATCCAGGGGGTGGCTATGGCTACACCTTC CSFNPGGGYGYTF
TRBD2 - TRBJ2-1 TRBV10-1 TGCGCCAGCAGTGAAGCCAGCGGGAGTGATGAGCAGTTCTTC CASSEASGSDEQFF
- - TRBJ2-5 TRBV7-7 TGTGCCAGCAGCTTGGGACTGCGCGAGACCCAGTACTTC CASSLGLRETQYF
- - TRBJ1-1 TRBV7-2 TGTGCCAGCAGCCCAAGAAGAGGGAACACTGAAGCTTTCTTT CASSPRRGNTEAFF
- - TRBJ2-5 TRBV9 TGTGCCAGCAGCGTAGAGGGGGTGTACCAAGAGACCCAGTACTTC CASSVEGVYQETQYF
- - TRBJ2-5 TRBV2 TGTGCCAGCAGTCCGGAAGAGACCCAGTACTTC CASSPEETQYF
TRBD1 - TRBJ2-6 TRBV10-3 TGTGCCATCACCTCAGGGACAGGGGGCGCAGGGGCCAACGTCCTGACTTTC CAITSGTGGAGANVLTF
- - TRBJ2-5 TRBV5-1 TGCGCCAGCAGCGTTCAGTCACCCCTAGAGACCCAGTACTTC CASSVQSPLETQYF
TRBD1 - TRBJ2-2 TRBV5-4 TGTGCCAGCAGCTCGGGACAGGAGGCGAACACCGGGGAGCTGTTTTTT CASSSGQEANTGELFF
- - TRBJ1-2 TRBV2 TGTGCCAGCAGCTCCGTAGGACAGCAATTCTATGGCTACACCTTC CASSSVGQQFYGYTF
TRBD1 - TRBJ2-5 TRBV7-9 TGTGCCAGCAGCTCGTCCTCACAGGGGGCAGGAGAGACCCAGTACTTC CASSSSSQGAGETQYF
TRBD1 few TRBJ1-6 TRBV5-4 TGTGCCAGCAGCTTGGACAGGGGACAATCACCCCTCCACTTT CASSLDRGQSPLHF
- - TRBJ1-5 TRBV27 TGTGCCAGCAGTTCATTAGGGGCGGAACAGCCCCAGCATTTT CASSSLGAEQPQHF
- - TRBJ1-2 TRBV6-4 TGTGCCAGCAGTGACTCTGGCAGGGGCGACGACTATGGCTACACCTTC CASSDSGRGDDYGYTF
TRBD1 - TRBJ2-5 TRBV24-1 TGTGCCACCAGTGGTCTACCGGGACAGGGGAGAGAGACCCAGTACTTC CATSGLPGQGRETQYF
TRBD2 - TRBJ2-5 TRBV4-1 TGCGCCAGCAGCTTCCGGACTAGTGTGGGGCAAGAGACCCAGTACTTC CASSFRTSVGQETQYF
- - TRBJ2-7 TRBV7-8 TGTGCCAGCAGACGAGACGTGCAGGGCAACTACGAGCAGTACTTC CASRRDVQGNYEQYF
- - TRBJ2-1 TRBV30 TGTGCCTGGAGTGGCAGGGTCGAGCAGTTCTTC CAWSGRVEQFF
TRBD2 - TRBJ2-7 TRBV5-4 TGTGCCAGCACCACAGGGACTAGCGGGCAGCAGCAGTACTTC CASTTGTSGQQQYF
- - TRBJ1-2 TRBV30 TGTGCCTGGAGTCAGGGTGAGGGCTACACCTTC CAWSQGEGYTF
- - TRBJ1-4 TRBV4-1 TGCGCCAGCAGCATGACAGCCGCGGATGAAAAACTGTTTTTT CASSMTAADEKLFF
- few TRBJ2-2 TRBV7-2 TGTGCCAGCAGCTGGGGGCGCACCGGGGAGCTGTTTTTT CASSWGRTGELFF
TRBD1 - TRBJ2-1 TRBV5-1 TGCGCCAGCAGCGCCGGGACAGGGGGGTACAATGAGCAGTTCTTC CASSAGTGGYNEQFF
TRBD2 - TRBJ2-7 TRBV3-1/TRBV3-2 TGTGCCAGCAGCTTTGGGACTAGTCTCGAGCAGTACTTC CASSFGTSLEQYF
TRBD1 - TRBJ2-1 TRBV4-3 TGCGCCAGCAGCCCGGGACAGATCAATGAGCAGTTCTTC CASSPGQINEQFF
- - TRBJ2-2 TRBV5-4 TGTGCCAGCAGCTCGCCAACGGGGATCCGGGACGGGGAGCTGTTTTTT CASSSPTGIRDGELFF